This is a list of T cell receptor beta chains from one sample in a study of technical replicates of blood from a handful of donors. Clones were read by immunoSEQ multiplex PCR, and TCRdb kept only the in-frame ones, dropping some. The data show about 59,000 clones, approximately 97% seen once. Sequenced: T cells isolated from PBMCs. All receptors come from a human donor in good health. CDR3s include the opening cysteine and the closing phenylalanine or tryptophan. A D gene is named only where the DNA matches it firmly. Expanded clones get a size class; other rows say once, few or many, or leave the size out.

CASSQDFTVGGEQFF	TGTGCCAGCAGCCAAGATTTTACGGTAGGGGGTGAGCAGTTCTTC	TRBV4-2	-	-	TRBJ2-1
CASSVSGQGWTEAFF	TGTGCCAGCAGCGTATCTGGACAGGGATGGACTGAAGCTTTCTTT	TRBV9	TRBD1	once	TRBJ1-1
CASSYSRERSGYTF	TGTGCCAGCAGTTATTCCCGGGAGCGCAGTGGCTACACCTTC	TRBV6-5	-	-	TRBJ1-2
CASSSTGTGNYGYTF	TGTGCCAGCAGTAGTACCGGGACAGGGAACTATGGCTACACCTTC	TRBV13	TRBD1	-	TRBJ1-2
CASSFGAGQGAGEQYF	TGTGCCAGCAGCTTCGGCGCGGGACAGGGGGCAGGTGAGCAGTACTTC	TRBV5-6	TRBD1	-	TRBJ2-7
CASSADYNRGTDTQYF	TGCGCCAGCAGCGCAGACTATAACCGAGGCACAGATACGCAGTATTTT	TRBV5-1	-	once	TRBJ2-3
CASSLGGWLTEAFF	TGTGCCAGCAGCTTAGGCGGTTGGCTTACTGAAGCTTTCTTT	TRBV7-9	-	-	TRBJ1-1
CASSFKGGTGMGKLFF	TGTGCCAGCAGCTTTAAGGGAGGGACAGGGATGGGAAAACTGTTTTTT	TRBV7-6	TRBD1	-	TRBJ1-4
CASRDAGTGFVDTQYF	TGTGCCAGCAGAGACGCGGGGACAGGGTTCGTAGATACGCAGTATTTT	TRBV27	TRBD1	-	TRBJ2-3
CATSRQNEKLFF	TGTGCCACCAGCAGACAAAATGAAAAACTGTTTTTT	TRBV15	-	-	TRBJ1-4
CASNPPGSGEKLFF	TGTGCCAGTAACCCTCCGGGGAGTGGTGAAAAACTGTTTTTT	TRBV19	-	-	TRBJ1-4
CASKLPRRHGYTF	TGTGCCAGCAAGCTTCCTCGGAGGCATGGCTACACCTTC	TRBV28	-	-	TRBJ1-2
CASVPGQESYEQYF	TGTGCCAGTGTACCGGGACAGGAATCCTACGAGCAGTACTTC	TRBV28	TRBD1	-	TRBJ2-7
CAIRAGSGSGANVLTF	TGTGCCATCAGGGCGGGCAGCGGTTCTGGGGCCAACGTCCTGACTTTC	TRBV10-3	-	-	TRBJ2-6
CASSSFGGGAGTKYF	-	TRBV7-9	-	-	TRBJ1-3
CASSATPRGGPGNTIYF	TGTGCCAGCAGTGCGACTCCTCGGGGAGGGCCTGGAAACACCATATATTTT	TRBV28	-	-	TRBJ1-3
CASSPQDSNYGYTF	TGTGCCAGCTCACCCCAAGACAGTAACTATGGCTACACCTTC	TRBV18	-	-	TRBJ1-2
CAWRGLAGDTGELFF	TGTGCCTGGAGAGGACTAGCGGGGGACACCGGGGAGCTGTTTTTT	TRBV30	TRBD2	-	TRBJ2-2
CASSQEFLFDGYTF	TGTGCCAGCAGCCAGGAATTTTTGTTCGATGGCTACACCTTC	TRBV7-8	-	-	TRBJ1-2
CASSSDRERTEAFF	TGTGCCAGCTCATCGGACAGGGAGAGAACTGAAGCTTTCTTT	TRBV18	TRBD1	-	TRBJ1-1
CASSFADRASEQYF	TGTGCCAGCAGCTTTGCGGACAGGGCCTCCGAGCAGTACTTC	TRBV7-9	TRBD1	-	TRBJ2-7
CASTMTSGRALNAETQYF	TGTGCCAGCACCATGACTAGCGGGAGGGCCCTGAATGCGGAGACCCAGTACTTC	TRBV5-4	TRBD2	-	TRBJ2-5
CASSYSYTDTQYF	TGTGCCAGCAGTTACAGTTACACAGATACGCAGTATTTT	TRBV2	-	-	TRBJ2-3
CASSSTSGGASEQFF	TGTGCCAGCAGTTCAACTAGCGGGGGGGCTAGTGAGCAGTTCTTC	TRBV6-5	TRBD2	-	TRBJ2-1
CASSLGQGFFTGELFF	TGTGCCAGCAGCTTGGGACAGGGGTTTTTCACCGGGGAGCTGTTTTTT	TRBV7-6	TRBD1	-	TRBJ2-2
CASSFRAVYNEQFF	TGTGCCAGCAGTTTCAGGGCCGTCTACAATGAGCAGTTCTTC	TRBV28	-	-	TRBJ2-1
CASSKPTGWDSGANVLTF	TGTGCCAGCAGCAAACCCACAGGGTGGGACTCTGGGGCCAACGTCCTGACTTTC	TRBV2	-	-	TRBJ2-6
CASSLSGAFGGTEAFF	TGTGCCAGCAGTTTATCGGGAGCCTTCGGGGGAACTGAAGCTTTCTTT	TRBV27	-	once	TRBJ1-1
CASSSPRGLSTDTQYF	TGTGCCAGCAGCTCCCCCCGGGGTCTCAGCACAGATACGCAGTATTTT	TRBV5-4	-	-	TRBJ2-3
CACGEGANQPQHF	TGTGCCTGCGGCGAAGGGGCCAATCAGCCCCAGCATTTT	TRBV6-1	-	-	TRBJ1-5
CASSPRSETYEQYF	TGTGCCAGCTCACCAAGAAGCGAGACCTACGAGCAGTACTTC	TRBV18	-	-	TRBJ2-7
CASSLGESSVQYF	TGTGCCAGCAGCTTAGGCGAATCTAGCGTGCAGTACTTC	TRBV7-6	-	-	TRBJ2-7
CASSETGQYQETQYF	TGTGCCAGCTCAGAAACAGGGCAGTACCAAGAGACCCAGTACTTC	TRBV18	-	-	TRBJ2-5
CASSPSLAGTTDTQYF	TGTGCCAGCAGTCCGTCCCTAGCGGGAACCACAGATACGCAGTATTTT	TRBV25-1	TRBD2	-	TRBJ2-3
CAWNRDTKGAFF	TGTGCCTGGAACCGGGACACGAAGGGAGCTTTCTTT	TRBV30	-	-	TRBJ1-1
CASIGTDTQYF	TGTGCCAGTATAGGCACAGATACGCAGTATTTT	TRBV27	-	-	TRBJ2-3
CSVVEGMNTEAFF	TGCAGCGTTGTGGAGGGGATGAACACTGAAGCTTTCTTT	TRBV29-1	-	-	TRBJ1-1
CASSQTGQTYEQYF	TGTGCCAGCAGCCAGACCGGACAGACCTACGAGCAGTACTTC	TRBV5-4	-	-	TRBJ2-7
CAWGGGALSSGANVLTF	TGTGCCTGGGGAGGGGGGGCTCTGAGCTCTGGGGCCAACGTCCTGACTTTC	TRBV30	-	-	TRBJ2-6
CASSFLFLDRVAGYTF	TGTGCCAGCAGCTTCCTCTTCCTGGACAGGGTAGCTGGCTACACCTTC	TRBV11-2	TRBD1	-	TRBJ1-2
CASSPSGQGTGYTF	TGTGCCAGCAGCCCCTCGGGACAGGGAACTGGCTACACCTTC	TRBV7-8	TRBD1	-	TRBJ1-2
CASSDDRYTEAFF	TGTGCCAGCAGTGACGACAGATACACTGAAGCTTTCTTT	TRBV28	-	-	TRBJ1-1
CASSLAGGAYNEQFF	TGCGCCAGCAGCTTAGCGGGGGGAGCATACAATGAGCAGTTCTTC	TRBV5-1	TRBD2	-	TRBJ2-1
CASSQGQGFTDTQYF	TGTGCCAGCAGCCAAGGACAGGGATTCACAGATACGCAGTATTTT	TRBV5-6	TRBD1	once	TRBJ2-3
CASSRQGVDYGYTF	TGTGCCAGCAGCCGACAGGGGGTCGACTATGGCTACACCTTC	TRBV7-9	TRBD1	-	TRBJ1-2
CASSYYPGGRMNTEAFF	TGCGCCAGCAGCTATTACCCAGGGGGTCGTATGAACACTGAAGCTTTCTTT	TRBV5-1	TRBD1	-	TRBJ1-1
CASSPSGETQYF	TGTGCCAGCAGCCCCTCCGGAGAGACCCAGTACTTC	TRBV7-7	-	-	TRBJ2-5
CASSTSSGRLNEQYF	TGTGCCAGCAGTACCTCTAGCGGGAGATTGAACGAGCAGTACTTC	TRBV2	TRBD2	-	TRBJ2-7
CASSKRRGENTEAFF	TGTGCCAGCAGCAAGCGCAGGGGGGAGAACACTGAAGCTTTCTTT	TRBV7-6	TRBD1	once	TRBJ1-1
CSVEGDSAVQSSYNEQFF	TGCAGCGTTGAAGGGGACAGTGCAGTTCAGAGCTCCTACAATGAGCAGTTCTTC	TRBV29-1	TRBD1	-	TRBJ2-1
CASSSYRSGEQYF	TGTGCCAGCAGCTCATATAGGTCGGGCGAGCAGTACTTC	TRBV11-3	-	-	TRBJ2-7
CASGTGRLDGGELFF	TGCGCCAGCGGGACAGGACGACTTGATGGCGGGGAGCTGTTTTTT	TRBV10-1	TRBD1	-	TRBJ2-2
CASSTDRATEAFF	TGTGCCAGTAGTACAGACAGGGCCACTGAAGCTTTCTTT	TRBV19	TRBD1	-	TRBJ1-1
CASSIRNTGSDGYTF	TGTGCCAGCAGTATCAGGAACACAGGGAGTGATGGCTACACCTTC	TRBV27	-	-	TRBJ1-2
CASSKGQGTMNTEAFF	TGCGCCAGCAGCAAAGGACAGGGGACCATGAACACTGAAGCTTTCTTT	TRBV5-1	TRBD1	few	TRBJ1-1